A selection of T cell receptor beta chains follows, all from one sample in a study of CD8+ T cells in alopecia areata. TCRdb's table, derived via immunoSEQ multiplex PCR, lists solely in-frame clones and lacks some. This sample has about 150,000 clones, with approximately 87% found just once. The specimen comprised CD8+ T cells sorted from blood, sampled at week 0. All receptors derive from a human donor with alopecia areata. Both conserved end residues are part of each CDR3. D genes are given only for firm matches. The size of a clone is reported for some rows only, either as once, few or many, or as a class for expanded clones.

d_call: -; v_call: TRBV7-9; clone_size: -; j_call: TRBJ2-1; cdr3_nt: TGTGCCAGCAGCTCCCGCCACGATGAGCAGTTCTTC; cdr3_aa: CASSSRHDEQFF
d_call: TRBD1; v_call: TRBV6-5; clone_size: -; j_call: TRBJ2-7; cdr3_nt: TGTGCCAGCAGTCCCCACAGGGGGCGACCCTACGAGCAGTACTTC; cdr3_aa: CASSPHRGRPYEQYF
d_call: TRBD2; v_call: TRBV7-3; clone_size: -; j_call: TRBJ2-1; cdr3_nt: TGTGCCAGCAGCTTGAGGGAGGGGCCCTACAATGAGCAGTTCTTC; cdr3_aa: CASSLREGPYNEQFF
d_call: -; v_call: TRBV27; clone_size: -; j_call: TRBJ2-3; cdr3_nt: TGTGCCAGCAGTCTTGGGGGGCGCAGCACAGATACGCAGTATTTT; cdr3_aa: CASSLGGRSTDTQYF
d_call: -; v_call: TRBV11-2; clone_size: -; j_call: TRBJ2-3; cdr3_nt: TGTGCCAGCAGCTTAGACTCTAGCACAGATACGCAGTATTTT; cdr3_aa: CASSLDSSTDTQYF
d_call: -; v_call: TRBV6-5; clone_size: once; j_call: TRBJ1-1; cdr3_nt: TGTGCCAGCAGTTACTCTTTAGGGGGCACTGAAGCTTTCTTT; cdr3_aa: CASSYSLGGTEAFF
d_call: -; v_call: TRBV7-6; clone_size: -; j_call: TRBJ2-2; cdr3_nt: TGTGCCAGCAGCTCTCCAGGGGTCAACACCGGGGAGCTGTTTTTT; cdr3_aa: CASSSPGVNTGELFF
d_call: -; v_call: TRBV5-4; clone_size: few; j_call: TRBJ2-7; cdr3_nt: TGTGCCAGCAGTAACCCGGCGTATCGATCCTACGAGCAGTACTTC; cdr3_aa: CASSNPAYRSYEQYF
d_call: TRBD1; v_call: TRBV19; clone_size: -; j_call: TRBJ2-1; cdr3_nt: TGTGCCAGTACCCTACAGGGGTTTAGCTTCTACAATGAGCAGTTCTTC; cdr3_aa: CASTLQGFSFYNEQFF
d_call: -; v_call: TRBV7-7; clone_size: -; j_call: TRBJ2-1; cdr3_nt: TGTGCTAGCAGCCCCAAAGTCCTACCTGACGGATACAATGAGCAGTTCTTC; cdr3_aa: CASSPKVLPDGYNEQFF
d_call: TRBD2; v_call: TRBV19; clone_size: few; j_call: TRBJ2-1; cdr3_nt: TGTGCCAGTAGTCTAACCCCCCGGGGGGGGAATGAGCAGTTCTTC; cdr3_aa: CASSLTPRGGNEQFF
d_call: -; v_call: TRBV27; clone_size: -; j_call: TRBJ2-3; cdr3_nt: TGTGCCAGCGATAATATCGGGGGGCGGACAGATACGCAGTATTTT; cdr3_aa: CASDNIGGRTDTQYF
d_call: TRBD2; v_call: TRBV27; clone_size: -; j_call: TRBJ2-7; cdr3_nt: TGTGCCAGCAGTATAACGGGACTATCCTACGAGCAGTACTTC; cdr3_aa: CASSITGLSYEQYF
d_call: -; v_call: TRBV5-1; clone_size: few; j_call: TRBJ2-1; cdr3_nt: TGCGCCAGCACCCAAATGGACGGATACAATGAGCAGTTCTTC; cdr3_aa: CASTQMDGYNEQFF
d_call: -; v_call: TRBV19; clone_size: -; j_call: TRBJ1-1; cdr3_nt: TGTGCCAGTAAGGGCAGTCCGAACACTGAAGCTTTCTTT; cdr3_aa: CASKGSPNTEAFF
d_call: -; v_call: TRBV6-5; clone_size: -; j_call: TRBJ2-2; cdr3_nt: TGTGCCAGCAGTTACTCCGACCCGCGGACCGGGGAGCTGTTTTTT; cdr3_aa: CASSYSDPRTGELFF
d_call: -; v_call: TRBV2; clone_size: -; j_call: TRBJ2-1; cdr3_nt: TGTGCCAGCAGTGAATTTTACCAGAATTACAATGAGCAGTTCTTC; cdr3_aa: CASSEFYQNYNEQFF
d_call: -; v_call: TRBV5-4; clone_size: -; j_call: TRBJ1-1; cdr3_nt: TGTGCCAGCAATTCCGGATGGAACACTGAAGCTTTCTTT; cdr3_aa: CASNSGWNTEAFF
d_call: TRBD2; v_call: TRBV27; clone_size: -; j_call: TRBJ2-1; cdr3_nt: TGTGCCAGCAGTTCTCGACTAGCGGGAGCCCTTTGGGACAATGAGCAGTTCTTC; cdr3_aa: CASSSRLAGALWDNEQFF
d_call: -; v_call: TRBV29-1; clone_size: -; j_call: TRBJ1-1; cdr3_nt: TGCAGCGTTGTTAAGGGCGGGGGGGACACTGAAGCTTTCTTT; cdr3_aa: CSVVKGGGDTEAFF
d_call: -; v_call: TRBV5-6; clone_size: -; j_call: TRBJ2-7; cdr3_nt: TGTGCCAGCAGTGAAGGGGGAGCCTACGAGCAGTACTTC; cdr3_aa: CASSEGGAYEQYF
d_call: TRBD1; v_call: TRBV27; clone_size: -; j_call: TRBJ1-1; cdr3_nt: TGTGCCAGCAGTACGCAGACCGGGACAGTGAACACTGAAGCTTTCTTT; cdr3_aa: CASSTQTGTVNTEAFF
d_call: -; v_call: TRBV4-1; clone_size: -; j_call: TRBJ1-2; cdr3_nt: TGCGCCAGCAGCCCTGGGCCCCTTAATGGTGGCTACACCTTC; cdr3_aa: CASSPGPLNGGYTF
d_call: -; v_call: TRBV5-4; clone_size: -; j_call: TRBJ2-3; cdr3_nt: TGTGCCAGCAGCTTGTACCGGGACCCTAGCACAGATACGCAGTATTTT; cdr3_aa: CASSLYRDPSTDTQYF
d_call: -; v_call: TRBV30; clone_size: -; j_call: TRBJ2-1; cdr3_nt: TGTGCCTGCGGGGAAGGTAATGAGCAGTTCTTC; cdr3_aa: CACGEGNEQFF
d_call: TRBD2; v_call: TRBV7-3; clone_size: -; j_call: TRBJ2-1; cdr3_nt: TGTGCCAGCAGCTTGGTGCTAGCGGGGAACAATGAGCAGTTCTTC; cdr3_aa: CASSLVLAGNNEQFF
d_call: -; v_call: TRBV9; clone_size: -; j_call: TRBJ2-1; cdr3_nt: TGTGCCAGCAGCGGGGGTAGCTCCTACAATGAGCAGTTCTTC; cdr3_aa: CASSGGSSYNEQFF
d_call: -; v_call: TRBV9; clone_size: -; j_call: TRBJ2-2; cdr3_nt: TGTGCCAGCAGCGGGGGCTGGCTCCTCACCGGGGAGCTGTTTTTT; cdr3_aa: CASSGGWLLTGELFF
d_call: -; v_call: TRBV5-4; clone_size: -; j_call: TRBJ2-3; cdr3_nt: TGTGCCAGCAGTCCGGACCAGGTCGGCACAGATACGCAGTATTTT; cdr3_aa: CASSPDQVGTDTQYF
d_call: TRBD2; v_call: TRBV27; clone_size: -; j_call: TRBJ2-7; cdr3_nt: TGTGCCAGCAGTTTATTGACTAGCGGGGGAGCGTACGAGCAGTACTTC; cdr3_aa: CASSLLTSGGAYEQYF
d_call: -; v_call: TRBV5-6; clone_size: -; j_call: TRBJ1-1; cdr3_nt: TGTGCCAGCAGCTTGGAGGTGTCGAACACTGAAGCTTTCTTT; cdr3_aa: CASSLEVSNTEAFF
d_call: TRBD1; v_call: TRBV15; clone_size: -; j_call: TRBJ1-6; cdr3_nt: TGTGCCACCAGCAGAGATCAGGGGGCATTTTCACCCCTCCACTTT; cdr3_aa: CATSRDQGAFSPLHF
d_call: TRBD1; v_call: TRBV4-1; clone_size: -; j_call: TRBJ2-7; cdr3_nt: TGCGCCAGCAGCCATCTCCCGGGACAGGGAGCCTACGAGCAGTACTTC; cdr3_aa: CASSHLPGQGAYEQYF
d_call: TRBD1; v_call: TRBV30; clone_size: -; j_call: TRBJ2-7; cdr3_nt: TGTGCCTGGACCCGAGACTTGACAGGGGGAAACTACGAGCAGTACTTC; cdr3_aa: CAWTRDLTGGNYEQYF
d_call: TRBD2; v_call: TRBV5-1; clone_size: -; j_call: TRBJ2-1; cdr3_nt: TGCGCCAGCAGCTTAGGGCTAGCGGGAGGGGATGAGCAGTTCTTC; cdr3_aa: CASSLGLAGGDEQFF
d_call: -; v_call: TRBV18; clone_size: -; j_call: TRBJ1-1; cdr3_nt: TGTGCCAGCTCACCAAAGGAGGGTGTAACTGAAGCTTTCTTT; cdr3_aa: CASSPKEGVTEAFF
d_call: -; v_call: TRBV30; clone_size: -; j_call: TRBJ2-7; cdr3_nt: TGTGCCTGGAGCCGCGGGGACTACGAGCAGTACTTC; cdr3_aa: CAWSRGDYEQYF
d_call: -; v_call: TRBV27; clone_size: once; j_call: TRBJ1-5; cdr3_nt: TGTGCCAGCAGTTTTATCGCCCAGCCCCAGCATTTT; cdr3_aa: CASSFIAQPQHF
d_call: -; v_call: TRBV6-6; clone_size: -; j_call: TRBJ2-1; cdr3_nt: TGTGCCAGCACACCGGCATTAACCTACAATGAGCAGTTCTTC; cdr3_aa: CASTPALTYNEQFF
d_call: TRBD1; v_call: TRBV19; clone_size: -; j_call: TRBJ2-2; cdr3_nt: TGTGCCAGTAACCCTTGGACAGGAGGGAACACCGGGGAGCTGTTTTTT; cdr3_aa: CASNPWTGGNTGELFF
d_call: -; v_call: TRBV4-1; clone_size: -; j_call: TRBJ1-2; cdr3_nt: TGCGCCAGCAGCCAAGGAGATACCGGGACAAGAGGCTATGGCTACACCTTC; cdr3_aa: CASSQGDTGTRGYGYTF
d_call: TRBD1; v_call: TRBV7-9; clone_size: -; j_call: TRBJ1-1; cdr3_nt: TGTGCCAGCAGCTACTTACAGGGGAGCACTGAAGCTTTCTTT; cdr3_aa: CASSYLQGSTEAFF
d_call: TRBD2; v_call: TRBV6-5; clone_size: few; j_call: TRBJ2-3; cdr3_nt: TGTGCCAGCAGAGCCGGGCTAGCGGGCACAGATACGCAGTATTTT; cdr3_aa: CASRAGLAGTDTQYF
d_call: -; v_call: TRBV6-4; clone_size: few; j_call: TRBJ2-5; cdr3_nt: TGTGCCAGCAGTTACCCGACCACAAGGGAGACCCAGTACTTC; cdr3_aa: CASSYPTTRETQYF
d_call: TRBD1; v_call: TRBV11-2; clone_size: -; j_call: TRBJ2-3; cdr3_nt: TGTGCCAGCAGCTTAGGTCAGGGGGCACACACAGATACGCAGTATTTT; cdr3_aa: CASSLGQGAHTDTQYF
d_call: -; v_call: TRBV13; clone_size: once; j_call: TRBJ2-7; cdr3_nt: TGTGCCAGCAGGGCGAGGGGGGACAACTACGAGCAGTACTTC; cdr3_aa: CASRARGDNYEQYF
d_call: TRBD2; v_call: TRBV18; clone_size: -; j_call: TRBJ2-1; cdr3_nt: TGTGCCAGCTCACCCCCGGGACTAGAATTAGGACAGTTCTTC; cdr3_aa: CASSPPGLELGQFF
d_call: -; v_call: TRBV29-1; clone_size: -; j_call: TRBJ2-1; cdr3_nt: TGCAGCGTTGAGGGGGTCCCCCCTTCAATCTACAATGAGCAGTTCTTC; cdr3_aa: CSVEGVPPSIYNEQFF
d_call: TRBD1; v_call: TRBV5-6; clone_size: -; j_call: TRBJ2-3; cdr3_nt: TGTGCCAGCAGCAGAGAGGGACAGTCTATAGAAGATACGCAGTATTTT; cdr3_aa: CASSREGQSIEDTQYF
d_call: TRBD2; v_call: TRBV7-2; clone_size: few; j_call: TRBJ2-3; cdr3_nt: TGTGCCAGCAGCATGGGACTAGCGGTGCCATCCACAGATACGCAGTATTTT; cdr3_aa: CASSMGLAVPSTDTQYF
d_call: -; v_call: TRBV29-1; clone_size: few; j_call: TRBJ2-2; cdr3_nt: TGCAGCGCGACAGCGAACACCGGGGAGCTGTTTTTT; cdr3_aa: CSATANTGELFF
d_call: TRBD1; v_call: TRBV7-9; clone_size: -; j_call: TRBJ1-5; cdr3_nt: TGTGCCAGCAGGGGACAGGGCGATCAGCCCCAGCATTTT; cdr3_aa: CASRGQGDQPQHF
d_call: -; v_call: TRBV29-1; clone_size: -; j_call: TRBJ2-7; cdr3_nt: TGCAGCGTTGAAGGATTGCTAGGGCGGTCAGCCTACGAGCAGTACTTC; cdr3_aa: CSVEGLLGRSAYEQYF
d_call: TRBD1; v_call: TRBV25-1; clone_size: -; j_call: TRBJ1-1; cdr3_nt: TGTGCCAGCAGTGTGAACAGGGGAACTGAAGCTTTCTTT; cdr3_aa: CASSVNRGTEAFF